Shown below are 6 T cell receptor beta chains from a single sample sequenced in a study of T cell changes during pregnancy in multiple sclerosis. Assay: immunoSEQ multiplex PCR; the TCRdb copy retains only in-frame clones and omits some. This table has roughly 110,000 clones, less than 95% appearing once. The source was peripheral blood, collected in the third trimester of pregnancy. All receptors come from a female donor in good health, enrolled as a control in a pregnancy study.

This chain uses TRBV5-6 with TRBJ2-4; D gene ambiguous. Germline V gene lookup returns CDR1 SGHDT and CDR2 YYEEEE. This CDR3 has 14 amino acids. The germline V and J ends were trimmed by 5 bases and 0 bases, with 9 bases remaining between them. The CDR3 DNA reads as TGTGCCAGCAGAGACGGAGTAGCCAAAAACATTCAGTACTTC. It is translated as CASRDGVAKNIQYF.

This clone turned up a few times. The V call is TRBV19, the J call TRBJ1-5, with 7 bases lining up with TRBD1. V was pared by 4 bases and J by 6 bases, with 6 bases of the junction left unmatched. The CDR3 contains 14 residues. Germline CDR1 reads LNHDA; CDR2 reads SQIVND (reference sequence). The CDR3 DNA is TGTGCCAGTAGTACCAGACAGGGTGGTCAGCCCCAGCATTTT. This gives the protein CASSTRQGGQPQHF.

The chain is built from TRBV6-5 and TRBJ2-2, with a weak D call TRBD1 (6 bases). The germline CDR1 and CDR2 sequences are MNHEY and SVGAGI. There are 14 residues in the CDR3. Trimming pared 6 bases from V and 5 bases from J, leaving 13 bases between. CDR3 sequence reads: CASRPQGRTGELFF. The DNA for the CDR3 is TGTGCCAGCAGACCACAGGGACGGACCGGGGAGCTGTTTTTT.

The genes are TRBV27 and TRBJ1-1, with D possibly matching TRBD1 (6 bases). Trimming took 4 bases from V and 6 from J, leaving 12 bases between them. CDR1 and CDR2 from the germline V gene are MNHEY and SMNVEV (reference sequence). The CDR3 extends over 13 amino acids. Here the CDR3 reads CASSSTGFSEAFF. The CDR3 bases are TGTGCCAGCAGTTCTACAGGGTTCTCTGAAGCTTTCTTT.

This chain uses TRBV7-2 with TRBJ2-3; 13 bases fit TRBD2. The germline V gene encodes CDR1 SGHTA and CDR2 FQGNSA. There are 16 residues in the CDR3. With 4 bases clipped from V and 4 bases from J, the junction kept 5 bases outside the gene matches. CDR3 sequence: CASSSEGLAGADTQYF. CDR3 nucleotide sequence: TGTGCCAGCAGCTCAGAAGGACTAGCGGGGGCAGATACGCAGTATTTT.

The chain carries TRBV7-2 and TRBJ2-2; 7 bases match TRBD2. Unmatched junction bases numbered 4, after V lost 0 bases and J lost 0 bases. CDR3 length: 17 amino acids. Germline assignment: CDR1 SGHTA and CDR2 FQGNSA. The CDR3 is CASSLAAGTTNTGELFF. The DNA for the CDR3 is TGTGCCAGCAGCTTAGCGGCAGGGACTACGAACACCGGGGAGCTGTTTTTT.